Below are 29 T cell receptor beta chains sequenced from a single sample in a study of T cell responses to AZD1222 COVID-19 vaccine (dated by TCRdb to the early 2020s). This specimen's time point label, interpreted: about 28 days (+/-7) after the second vaccine dose. Receptors were amplified or captured by the immunoSEQ multiplex PCR assay. TCRdb obtained this table from immuneACCESS and retained in-frame rearrangements with V and J assigned. These tables miss some clones; where compared with another copy, unresolved V genes account for less than half of the shortfall, and the remainder is unexplained. In all, the sample holds 110,000 or so clones, and around 89% of those were seen once. The ten most abundant clones make up about 7.4% of the sample. The sequenced sample was peripheral blood, obtained 28 days after the second AZD1222 dose. The receptors come from an adult who received the AZD1222 COVID-19 vaccine.

This sequence joins TRBV3-1 (or the pseudogene TRBV3-2) and TRBJ2-7, with TRBD1 as a possible D gene (6 bases). CDR1 LGHDT and CDR2 YNNKEL come from the germline V gene (reference sequence). CDR3 length equals 16 residues. The V gene lost 0 bases and the J gene lost 5 bases, with 17 bases spanning the gap. As DNA, the CDR3 is TGTGCCAGCAGCCAAGATACGTGGCAGGGGCTAAACGAGCAGTACTTC. Translation gives CASSQDTWQGLNEQYF.

This clone was counted once. The V call is TRBV7-3, the J call TRBJ2-7, with D possibly TRBD1 on 5 matching bases. This CDR3 spans 15 amino acids. Germline CDR1 reads SGHTA; CDR2 reads FQGTGA. V was shortened by 2 bases and J by 0 bases, with 11 bases between the two germline ends. As DNA, the CDR3 is TGTGCCAGCAGCTTATTCTCGGACAACTCCTACGAGCAGTACTTC. It is translated as CASSLFSDNSYEQYF.

The chain has TRBV19 and TRBJ2-1, with 12 bases identical to TRBD2. Germline V gene sequence: CDR1 LNHDA, CDR2 SQIVND (reference sequence). The J segment lost 9 bases and the V segment lost 2 bases, leaving 11 bases of the junction unmatched. The CDR3 sequence is 17 residues long. The CDR3: CASSIPLPSGGAIEQFF. CDR3 DNA: TGTGCCAGTAGTATACCCCTCCCTAGCGGGGGGGCCATTGAGCAGTTCTTC.

The genes are TRBV7-8 and TRBJ2-2; D tentatively reads TRBD1 or TRBD2 (5 bases each). The CDR3 length is 17 residues. Germline V lookup: CDR1 SGHVS, CDR2 FQNEAQ. V was trimmed by 3 bases and J by 4 bases, leaving 18 bases between them. CDR3 amino acids: CASSFKRGRVGTGELFF. The DNA of the CDR3 is TGTGCCAGCAGCTTCAAACGGGGCAGGGTGGGCACCGGGGAGCTGTTTTTT.

This chain links TRBV6-5 with TRBJ2-1; no firm D call. Germline lookup yields CDR1 MNHEY and CDR2 SVGAGI. The CDR3 is made up of 13 amino acids. Trimming took 6 bases from V and 7 from J, leaving 13 bases between them. The CDR3 is CASSPHQPNEQFF. The CDR3 coding sequence is TGTGCCAGCAGCCCCCATCAGCCAAATGAGCAGTTCTTC.

The V and J genes are TRBV6-1 and TRBJ1-2; D is uncertain. V gave up 2 bases and J gave up 7 bases, with 11 bases separating them. This CDR3 is built from 13 residues. Germline-derived CDR1 and CDR2 are MNHNS and SASEGT. In DNA form, the CDR3 reads TGTGCCAGCAGTGAAACACGAGGACGTGGCTACACCTTC. Residues: CASSETRGRGYTF.

The V call is TRBV27, the J call TRBJ2-7; D gene ambiguous. Trimming pared 0 bases from V and 1 base from J, leaving 7 bases between. From germline, CDR1 is MNHEY and CDR2 SMNVEV (reference sequence). The CDR3 consists of 14 residues. CDR3 sequence (DNA): TGTGCCAGCAGTTTATCAGGATCTTCCTACGAGCAGTACTTC. Protein sequence: CASSLSGSSYEQYF.

J is TRBJ2-7 and V is TRBV4-2, with D perhaps given as TRBD1 or TRBD2 (6 bases each). Trimming removed 0 bases from V and 2 bases from J, with 11 bases in between. Per germline, CDR1 LGHNA and CDR2 YNFKEQ. The CDR3 spans 15 residues. The CDR3 DNA sequence: TGTGCCAGCAGCCAAGAAGGGGGGAGTGCCTACGAGCAGTACTTC. Translating it yields CASSQEGGSAYEQYF.

The J gene is TRBJ1-2, the V gene TRBV12-3 or TRBV12-4; no clear D. V was shortened by 3 bases and J by 7 bases, with 12 bases between the two germline ends. The CDR3 runs to 13 residues. For the CDR3, the DNA is TGTGCCAGCAGTTTGATGTGGGCGGGTGGCTACACCTTC. It encodes CASSLMWAGGYTF.

CDR3 bases: TGCGCCAGCAGGAGGTTCAATGAGCAGTTCTTC. Protein sequence: CASRRFNEQFF. This chain links TRBV4-1 with TRBJ2-1; D not certain. CDR3 length: 11 amino acids. Germline V gene sequence: CDR1 MGHRA, CDR2 YSYEKL. Trimming took 6 bases from V and 6 from J, leaving 6 bases between them.

The chain joins TRBV19 to TRBJ2-2, with 8 bases fitting TRBD1. The CDR3 covers 15 residues. Germline loops: CDR1 LNHDA, CDR2 SQIVND (reference sequence). V lost 5 bases, J lost 7 bases, and 9 bases stayed unmatched. CDR3 nucleotide sequence: TGTGCCAGTAGTGCCCGACAGGGGAGCAGCGGGGAGCTGTTTTTT. It codes for CASSARQGSSGELFF.

V and J are TRBV2 and TRBJ1-1, with D unresolved. Germline values: CDR1 SNHLY, CDR2 FYNNEI. Trimming cost V 4 bases and J 0 bases, with 9 bases left between them. The CDR3 has 14 residues. The DNA of the CDR3 is TGTGCCAGCAGTGCCCGGGCCCTGAACACTGAAGCTTTCTTT. It is translated as CASSARALNTEAFF.

The chain carries TRBV30 and TRBJ1-1, with D maybe TRBD1 (5 bases). This CDR3 is 15 amino acids long. In germline, CDR1 is GTSNPN, CDR2 SVGIG (reference sequence). V shed 0 bases and J shed 0 bases, with 11 bases lying between them. CDR3 protein: CAWSVGVLMNTEAFF. CDR3 DNA sequence: TGTGCCTGGAGTGTAGGGGTTCTCATGAACACTGAAGCTTTCTTT. Full variable domain (outside the CDR3, taken from reference TRBV30 and TRBJ1-1): SQTIHQWPATLVQPVGSPLSLECTVEGTSNPNLYWYRQAAGRGLQLLFYSVGIGQISSEVPQNLSASRPQDRQFILSSKKLLLSDSGFYLCAWSVGVLMNTEAFFGQGTRLTVV.

This chain links TRBV5-4 with TRBJ1-1; TRBD1 matches 9 bases. V trimming: 4 bases; J trimming: 1 base; junction bases outside the gene matches: 2. Germline V CDR1 and CDR2: SGHNT, YYREEE (reference sequence). The CDR3 loop spans 14 amino acids. This chain's CDR3 is CASSRTGANTEAFF. CDR3 nucleotide sequence: TGTGCCAGCAGCAGGACAGGGGCGAACACTGAAGCTTTCTTT.

The chain is built from TRBV10-3 and TRBJ2-3, with 7 bases lining up with TRBD2. The CDR3 extends over 17 amino acids. Germline values: CDR1 ENHRY, CDR2 SYGVKD. V shed 0 bases and J 1 base; nucleotides not matched to a gene: 7. The CDR3 here is CAISESRVSGGTDTQYF. The CDR3 DNA reads as TGTGCCATCAGTGAGTCGAGGGTCAGCGGGGGCACAGATACGCAGTATTTT.

The chain employs TRBV14 and TRBJ2-7, with no clear D. The germline V gene has CDR1 SGHDN and CDR2 FVKESK. V gave up 4 bases and J gave up 3 bases, with 10 bases separating them. This CDR3 has 13 amino acids. The CDR3 is CASSPLHYYEQYF. The DNA of the CDR3 is TGTGCCAGCAGCCCACTTCACTACTACGAGCAGTACTTC.

The chain uses TRBV11-3 and TRBJ2-7; TRBD2 agrees at 7 bases. Germline CDR1 SGHNT, CDR2 YENEEA. V dropped 5 bases and J dropped 0; count of bases not matched to a gene: 7. The CDR3 extends over 15 amino acids. CDR3 amino acids: CASSLLLAASYEQYF. The CDR3 DNA follows: TGTGCCAGCAGCCTCCTCCTAGCGGCCTCCTACGAGCAGTACTTC. The full variable domain, its missing parts supplied by reference TRBV11-3 and TRBJ2-7, is EAGVVQSPRYKIIEKKQPVAFWCNPISGHNTLYWYLQNLGQGPELLIRYENEEAVDDSQLPKDRFSAERLKGVDSTLKIQPAELGDSAVYLCASSLLLAASYEQYFGPGTRLTVT.

The genes are TRBV13 and TRBJ1-1; D not certain. Germline V lookup: CDR1 PRHDT, CDR2 FYEKMQ (reference sequence). V lost 4 bases and J lost 0, with 9 bases in between. The CDR3 runs to 14 residues. The CDR3 protein is CASSSRRMNTEAFF. CDR3 bases: TGTGCCAGCAGCTCGAGACGGATGAACACTGAAGCTTTCTTT.

Turning to this clone: Different DNA sequences within this sample yield the same CDR3. The chain joins TRBV5-1 to TRBJ1-3; D not certain. Germline assignment: CDR1 SGHRS and CDR2 YFSETQ. The CDR3 length is 14 residues. Trimming removed 4 bases at V and 0 bases at J, with 8 bases between. The CDR3 DNA reads TGCGCCAGCAGCCTCGGAGGCTCTGGAAACACCATATATTTT. Its protein is CASSLGGSGNTIYF.

The rearrangement links TRBV4-1 to TRBJ2-1, with 7 bases matching TRBD2. The germline CDR1 and CDR2 sequences are MGHRA and YSYEKL. V trimming: 6 bases; J trimming: 5 bases; junction bases outside the gene matches: 1. CDR3 length: 12 amino acids. The CDR3 here is CASSGGDNEQFF. CDR3 coding DNA: TGCGCCAGCAGTGGGGGGGACAATGAGCAGTTCTTC.

The V and J genes are TRBV7-8 and TRBJ2-7; 15 bases agree with TRBD2. CDR1 SGHVS and CDR2 FQNEAQ come from the germline V gene. The CDR3 loop spans 19 amino acids. Germline trimming cut 0 bases from V and 7 bases from J; bases unmatched to any gene: 13. DNA for the CDR3: TGTGCCAGCAGCTTAGCGGGGGGACTCTGGACTAGCGGGAGGGATGAGCAGTACTTC. Its protein is CASSLAGGLWTSGRDEQYF.

The V gene is TRBV14, the J gene TRBJ2-1, with 10 positions matching TRBD2. V dropped 7 bases and J dropped 6; count of bases not matched to a gene: 18. The germline V gene has CDR1 SGHDN and CDR2 FVKESK. The CDR3 has 18 amino acids. The CDR3 sequence is CASTGRGGSGRALNEQFF. CDR3 nucleotide sequence: TGTGCCAGCACCGGACGGGGAGGAAGCGGGAGGGCCCTCAATGAGCAGTTCTTC.

The chain employs TRBV19 and TRBJ1-1; 8 bases are shared with TRBD1. Trimming at V came to 5 bases and at J to 2 bases, leaving 7 bases not matched to a gene. Germline V gene lookup returns CDR1 LNHDA and CDR2 SQIVND (reference sequence). The CDR3 is made up of 15 amino acids. As DNA, the CDR3 is TGTGCCAGTAGTGGGGGACAGGAGACTAACACTGAAGCTTTCTTT. It is translated as CASSGGQETNTEAFF.

V usage is TRBV6-5 and J usage is TRBJ2-6; D remains ambiguous. CDR1 is MNHEY, CDR2 SVGAGI, per germline. V lost 8 bases and J lost 0, with 8 bases in between. The CDR3 loop spans 14 amino acids. CDR3 amino acids: CASWTHSGANVLTF. CDR3 in DNA: TGTGCCAGCTGGACCCACTCTGGGGCCAACGTCCTGACTTTC.

This clone was seen only a few times. The chain has TRBV6-1 and TRBJ2-7; 11 nucleotides align to TRBD2. Per the germline V gene, CDR1 is MNHNS and CDR2 is SASEGT. V was pared by 1 base and J by 5 bases, with 4 bases of the junction left unmatched. The CDR3 runs to 15 residues. The CDR3 sequence: CASSEVAGGRDEQYF. The CDR3 bases are TGTGCCAGCAGTGAAGTAGCGGGGGGGCGCGACGAGCAGTACTTC.

V and J are TRBV11-3 and TRBJ2-1; a possible D gene is TRBD2 (7 bases). This CDR3 is built from 15 residues. Trimming left V 5 bases short and J 1 base short, with 12 bases between. Per germline, CDR1 SGHNT and CDR2 YENEEA. The CDR3 spells CASSERGGSYNEQFF. The CDR3 bases are TGTGCCAGCAGCGAGAGGGGGGGGTCCTACAATGAGCAGTTCTTC.

This clone has only one observation. This chain connects TRBV29-1 to TRBJ1-5; perhaps TRBD1 as D (5 bases). This CDR3 has 14 residues. Germline CDR1 SQVTM, CDR2 ANQGSEA. Trimming pared 6 bases from V and 2 bases from J, leaving 14 bases between. CDR3 in DNA: TGCAGCGTAAGAGACAGAGAGGGCAATCAGCCCCAGCATTTT. Translating it yields CSVRDREGNQPQHF.

The chain combines TRBV5-6 with TRBJ1-5, with D tentatively TRBD1 (6 bases). V lost 1 base, J lost 0 bases, and 11 bases lay in between. This CDR3 is built from 16 residues. Germline lookup yields CDR1 SGHDT and CDR2 YYEEEE. CDR3 sequence (DNA): TGTGCCAGCAGCTTGTGGACAGTCGATAGCAATCAGCCCCAGCATTTT. Amino acids: CASSLWTVDSNQPQHF.

The V gene is TRBV18, the J gene TRBJ2-2, with D uncertain. The germline CDR1 and CDR2 sequences are KGHSH and LQKENI. The germline V and J ends were trimmed by 0 bases and 0 bases, with 11 bases remaining between them. This CDR3 contains 17 residues. The CDR3 nucleotides are TGTGCCAGCTCACCACCCTGGGGAAACGCGAACACCGGGGAGCTGTTTTTT. Translation gives CASSPPWGNANTGELFF.